The subject of this entry is one T cell receptor beta chain. The sample holds a few counts of this clonotype. What antigen it recognizes has not been identified. No quality values exist for individual bases; no much larger clone is one base distant. Taken from the germline V gene, the CDR1 and CDR2 loops are MDHEN and SYDVKM. Trimming takes 4 bases off V and 5 bases off J; junction bases not matched to a gene: 7. From its cysteine to its phenylalanine, the CDR3 spans 15 amino acids. The DNA shown is the 45-base CDR3, in frame from base 1. The data were obtained in a study of blood T cells in healthy people across ages (dated by TCRdb to the mid-2010s). About the investigation overall: In model experiments, template switching captured roughly one uniquely barcoded TCR beta cDNA molecule for every two T cells. To track age-related changes in TCR beta repertoire diversity, the study relied on deep sequencing normalized with unique cDNA molecular identifiers. The donors were split into four age groups: young (average about 15 years), middle-aged (roughly 40), aged (about 56) and long-lived (approximately 80). To avoid experimental bias, donors of different ages were distributed randomly across sequencing lanes. The study analyzed two additional independent replicas of 1 million unique cDNA reads from the same blood draw for two donors, one aged 18 to 29 and one aged 80 or older.

Donors were a few dozen systemically healthy Caucasian individuals from Russia aged roughly 6 to 100 years. Roughly 10 milliliters of peripheral blood were drawn from each donor into EDTA-treated Vacutainer tubes. Ficoll-Paque density-gradient centrifugation was used to isolate PBMCs, with at least 7 million per sample. Trizol reagent was used to extract total RNA from PBMCs, with at least 5.5 micrograms per sample. The percentages of naive CD45RAhigh/CD27high T cells were determined by flow cytometry on a PBMC aliquot from every donor. Results and caveats for the whole study, not just this receptor: Observed TCR beta diversity per million T cells fell roughly linearly with age, and a significant reduction was already apparent by age roughly 40. Since profiling was done on bulk unsorted PBMCs, naive and antigen-experienced compartments could not be conclusively compared. The percentage of naive T cells measured by flow cytometry correlated strongly with observed TCR beta diversity. Total diversity estimates from one million sequenced T cells were considered lower bounds and underestimates. Compared with the aged group, more naive CD4+ T cells, fewer expanded clones and increased TCR diversity were shown by the long-lived group, suggesting age selection. The CMV infection status of donors was not known, potentially confounding age-related changes in expanded clonotypes.

The protocol used for the library was 5' RACE. Sequencing instrument: Illumina HiSeq 2500. A second PCR of roughly 7 to 12 cycles was performed with a sample-barcoded 5' primer and a J-beta primer mix. A template-switch 5' adaptor carrying 12 random nucleotides introduced a unique molecular identifier onto each TCR beta cDNA molecule. At least 2.5 million CDR3-containing paired-end reads were obtained from each sample. All of the RNA was converted into first-strand cDNA using the Mint cDNA synthesis kit, with a TRBC-specific oligonucleotide serving as the primer. All cDNA was treated with uracil-DNA glycosylase and then went through a first 18-cycle PCR with the universal primers M1SS and BC2_uni_R. As for the original processing: For normalization, 1 million high-quality reads were randomly selected from each sample, with every read carrying a distinct molecular identifier. Instead of being binned into consensus sequences, reads with shared molecular identifiers were discarded. MiTCR, run with a Q25 quality threshold and the strictest error-elimination algorithm, handled CDR3 identification, clonotype clustering and error correction. A nonparametric unseen species model with Euler transformation was used to estimate a lower bound on total TCR beta diversity. TCRdb's own reprocessing of the public reads used fastp at Q25 and MiXCR and kept productive beta chains. Every entry covers one CDR3 protein and lists the most common genes and DNA from its rows. TCRdb's processing, not the authors' own work, is the source of the V and J calls. This sample has under 1,000,000 distinct CDR3 sequences in its table, and approximately 35% of those were observed once. The ten largest make up 10% to 15% of the sample.

The chain joins TRBV28 to TRBJ2-1, and 8 junction bases match TRBD1. This clonotype originated in a young man in good health. Sequenced: blood. The DNA reads TGTGCCAGCAGTTCGCAGGGGGCGTACAACAATGAGCAGTTCTTC. Its amino acids are CASSSQGAYNNEQFF.